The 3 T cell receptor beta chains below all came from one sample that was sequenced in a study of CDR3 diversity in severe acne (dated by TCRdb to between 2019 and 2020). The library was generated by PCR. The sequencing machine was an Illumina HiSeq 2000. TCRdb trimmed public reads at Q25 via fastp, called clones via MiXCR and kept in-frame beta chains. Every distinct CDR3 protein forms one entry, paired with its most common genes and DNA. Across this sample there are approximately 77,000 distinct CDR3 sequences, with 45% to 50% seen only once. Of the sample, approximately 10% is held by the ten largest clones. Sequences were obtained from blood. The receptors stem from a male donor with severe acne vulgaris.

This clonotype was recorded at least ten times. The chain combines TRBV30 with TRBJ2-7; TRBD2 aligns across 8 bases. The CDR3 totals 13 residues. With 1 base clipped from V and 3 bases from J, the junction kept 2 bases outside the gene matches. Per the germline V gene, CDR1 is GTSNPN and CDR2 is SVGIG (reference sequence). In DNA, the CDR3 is TGTGCCTGGAGTGGGACTAGCTTCTACGAGCAGTACTTC. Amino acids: CAWSGTSFYEQYF.

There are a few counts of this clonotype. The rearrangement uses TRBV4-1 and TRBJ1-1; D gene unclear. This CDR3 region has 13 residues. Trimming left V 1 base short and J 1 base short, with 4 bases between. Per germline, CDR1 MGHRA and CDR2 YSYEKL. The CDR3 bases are TGCGCCAGCAGCCAAGCGCAGAACACTGAAGCTTTCTTT. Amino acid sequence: CASSQAQNTEAFF.

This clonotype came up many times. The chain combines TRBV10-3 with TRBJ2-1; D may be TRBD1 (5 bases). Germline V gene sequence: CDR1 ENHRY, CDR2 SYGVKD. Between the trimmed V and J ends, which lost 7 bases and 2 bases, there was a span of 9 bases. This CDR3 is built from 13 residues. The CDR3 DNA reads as TGTGCCATCAACCGGACACCCTACAATGAGCAGTTCTTC. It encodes CAINRTPYNEQFF.